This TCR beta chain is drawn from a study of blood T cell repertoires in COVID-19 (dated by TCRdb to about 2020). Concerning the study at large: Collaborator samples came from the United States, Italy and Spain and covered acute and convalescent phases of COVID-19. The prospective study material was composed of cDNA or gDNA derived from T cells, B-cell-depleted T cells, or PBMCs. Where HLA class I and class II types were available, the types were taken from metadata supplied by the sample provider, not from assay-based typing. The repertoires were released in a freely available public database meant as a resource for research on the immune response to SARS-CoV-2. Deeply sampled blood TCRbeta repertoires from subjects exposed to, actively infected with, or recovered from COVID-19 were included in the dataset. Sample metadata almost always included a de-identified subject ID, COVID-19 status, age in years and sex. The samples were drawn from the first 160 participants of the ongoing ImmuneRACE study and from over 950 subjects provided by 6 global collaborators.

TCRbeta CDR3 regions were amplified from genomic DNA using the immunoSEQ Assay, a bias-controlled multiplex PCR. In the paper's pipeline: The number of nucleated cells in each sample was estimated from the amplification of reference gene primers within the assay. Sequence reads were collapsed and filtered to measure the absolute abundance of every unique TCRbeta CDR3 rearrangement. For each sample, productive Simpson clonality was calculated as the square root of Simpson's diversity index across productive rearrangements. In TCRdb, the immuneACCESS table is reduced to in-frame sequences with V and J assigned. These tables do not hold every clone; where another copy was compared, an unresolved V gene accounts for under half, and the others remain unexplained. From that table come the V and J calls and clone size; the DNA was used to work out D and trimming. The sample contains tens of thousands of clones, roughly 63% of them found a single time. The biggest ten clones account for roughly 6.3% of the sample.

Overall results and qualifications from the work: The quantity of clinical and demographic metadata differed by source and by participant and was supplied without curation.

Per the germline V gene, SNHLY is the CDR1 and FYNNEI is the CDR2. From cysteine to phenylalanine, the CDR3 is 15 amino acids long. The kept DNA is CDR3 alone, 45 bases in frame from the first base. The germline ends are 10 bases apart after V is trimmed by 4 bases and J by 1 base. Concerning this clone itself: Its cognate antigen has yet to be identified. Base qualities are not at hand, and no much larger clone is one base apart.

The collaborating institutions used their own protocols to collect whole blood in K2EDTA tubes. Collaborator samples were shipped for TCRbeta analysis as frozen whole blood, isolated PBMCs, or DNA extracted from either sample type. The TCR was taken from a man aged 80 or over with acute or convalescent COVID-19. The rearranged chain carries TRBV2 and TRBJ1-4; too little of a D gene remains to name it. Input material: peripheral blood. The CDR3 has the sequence CASSVFRGTNEKLFF. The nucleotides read TGTGCCAGCAGTGTATTTCGGGGAACTAATGAAAAACTGTTTTTT.